A single sample gave rise to the 25 T cell receptor beta chains below, sequenced in a study of response to subunit inactivated influenza vaccine (dated by TCRdb to 2016 to 2019). Libraries were made using RT-PCR. Sequenced using an Illumina HiSeq 2500. TCRdb reworked the public reads: Q25 trimming with fastp, MiXCR clone assembly, productive beta chains retained. Each entry is one CDR3 protein sequence, shown with its most common DNA and genes. The sample table shows 700,000 to 900,000 distinct CDR3 sequences, and approximately 21% are seen once. The top ten constitute 9.5% to 13% of the sample. Source: PBMCs from blood, taken 4 to 6 days after vaccination. The receptors derive from a man aged 50 to 59 who received an inactivated influenza vaccine. Donor details come from another sample of the same person, matched by shared clones.

The V gene is TRBV5-6, the J gene TRBJ1-4, with D perhaps matching TRBD1 (5 bases). CDR3 size: 12 residues. CDR1 is SGHDT and CDR2 is YYEEEE in the germline V gene. V was pared by 4 bases and J by 13 bases, with 14 bases between. CDR3 in DNA: TGTGCCAGCAGCAAACCCCGGGACGGACTGTTTTTT. It translates to CASSKPRDGLFF.

This sequence joins TRBV6-5 and TRBJ2-1; the D is unclear. This CDR3 has 15 residues. V was cut by 0 bases and J by 0 bases, with 6 bases left in between. CDR1 MNHEY and CDR2 SVGAGI come from the germline V gene. This chain's CDR3 is CASSYSWGSYNEQFF. The CDR3 nucleotides are TGTGCCAGCAGTTACTCATGGGGCTCCTACAATGAGCAGTTCTTC.

Concerning this clonotype itself: The junction and the germline gene differ at one end; a read error may be behind it. The chain carries TRBV5-1 and TRBJ2-1; D gene ambiguous. Germline V gene sequence: CDR1 SGHRS, CDR2 YFSETQ. This CDR3 is 15 amino acids long. Here the CDR3 DNA reads TGCGCCAGCGGCGAACTGGGCATCTCCTACAATGAGCATTTCTTC. Its translation is CASGELGISYNEHFF.

This clonotype was recorded only once. This sequence joins TRBV5-1 and TRBJ1-1; the D is unclear. The CDR3 is 14 residues long. Per germline, CDR1 SGHRS and CDR2 YFSETQ. With 2 bases removed from V and 7 bases from J, the gap between germline ends came to 15 bases. CDR3 nucleotide sequence: TGCGCCAGCAGCTTCGGGATTAATCCTGATGAAGCTTTCTTT. It specifies CASSFGINPDEAFF. The entire variable domain, with the rest obtained from reference TRBV5-1 and TRBJ1-1, is as follows: KAGVTQTPRYLIKTRGQQVTLSCSPISGHRSVSWYQQTPGQGLQFLFEYFSETQRNKGNFPGRFSGRQFSNSRSEMNVSTLELGDSALYLCASSFGINPDEAFFGQGTRLTVV.

A few counts support this clonotype. The chain uses TRBV10-2 and TRBJ1-5; D is ambiguous. CDR3 length equals 15 residues. V lost 8 bases and J lost 0, with 14 bases in between. CDR1 and CDR2 (germline): WSHSY, SAAADI. CDR3 nucleotide sequence: TGCGCCAGCGCTAAATACAGATATAGCAATCAGCCCCAGCATTTT. Translating it yields CASAKYRYSNQPQHF.

The rearrangement joins TRBV20-1 to TRBJ2-3; D is ambiguous. CDR1 and CDR2 (germline): DFQATT, SNEGSKA (reference sequence). CDR3 size: 14 residues. V lost 3 bases to trimming and J lost 0 bases, with 10 bases between them. The CDR3 region has the DNA TGCAGTGCTAGTGGGCGGCATAGCACAGATACGCAGTATTTT. Residues: CSASGRHSTDTQYF.

This sequence joins TRBV20-1 and TRBJ2-1; 8 nucleotides agree with TRBD1. Germline V gene sequence: CDR1 DFQATT, CDR2 SNEGSKA (reference sequence). This CDR3 has 16 residues. The V gene end was trimmed by 6 bases and the J gene end by 4 bases; junction bases not matched to a gene: 14. In DNA form, the CDR3 reads TGCAGTGCCCGAACCCCGACAGGGGTAGGATACAATGAGCAGTTCTTC. It codes for CSARTPTGVGYNEQFF.

This chain connects TRBV7-2 to TRBJ2-1, with 9 positions matching TRBD2. V lost 5 bases, J lost 3 bases, and 8 bases stayed unmatched. This CDR3 contains 16 residues. The V gene's germline CDR1 is SGHTA and CDR2 FQGNSA. The CDR3 spells CASSSEGGRVYNEQFF. The CDR3 DNA sequence: TGTGCCAGCAGCAGTGAGGGCGGGAGGGTCTACAATGAGCAGTTCTTC.

The chain uses TRBV7-8 and TRBJ2-5; 12 nucleotides match TRBD1. CDR3 length: 14 residues. After removal of 5 bases from V and 8 bases from J, the junction contained 6 bases not matched to a gene. CDR1 is SGHVS, CDR2 FQNEAQ, per germline. The CDR3 region is CASSPGTGGHTQYF. CDR3 in DNA: TGTGCCAGCAGCCCAGGGACAGGGGGCCATACCCAGTACTTC.

In its sample, this clonotype was seen a few times. This rearrangement joins TRBV4-1 to TRBJ2-6, with 10 bases aligning to TRBD1. The CDR3 runs 21 residues. V shed 3 bases, J shed 1 base, and the junction held 15 bases outside the gene matches. Looked up from germline, CDR1 is MGHRA and CDR2 is YSYEKL. CDR3 nucleotides: TGCGCCAGCAGCCAGAGGACTTATCCGGGACAGGGGATGTCTGGGGCCAACGTCCTGACTTTC. This codes for CASSQRTYPGQGMSGANVLTF.

This rearrangement joins TRBV20-1 to TRBJ2-5; D may be TRBD1 (6 bases). The CDR3 is 17 amino acids. CDR1 and CDR2 (germline): DFQATT, SNEGSKA (reference sequence). Trimming shortened V by 5 bases and J by 0 bases, and 22 bases separated the two germline ends. The CDR3 nucleotides read TGCAGTGCTCGCTATTATGGACAGTTCCCAAACCAAGAGACCCAGTACTTC. Amino acid sequence: CSARYYGQFPNQETQYF.

V is TRBV20-1 and J is TRBJ2-5, with 8 bases fitting TRBD2. Per the germline V gene, CDR1 is DFQATT and CDR2 is SNEGSKA (reference sequence). The CDR3 spans 16 residues. The V segment lost 0 bases and the J segment 2 bases; nucleotides outside the gene matches: 8. CDR3 DNA: TGCAGTGCTAGAGACACCCCGACTAGCGAGCAAGAGACCCAGTACTTC. This gives the protein CSARDTPTSEQETQYF.

This clonotype came up a few times. The chain joins TRBV11-2 to TRBJ1-5; 7 nucleotides align to TRBD1. The CDR3 has 15 residues. CDR1 is SGHAT and CDR2 is FQNNGV in the germline V gene. V was clipped by 1 base and J by 6 bases; unmatched bases: 6. The CDR3 DNA sequence: TGTGCCAGCAGCTTAGGGCCAGGGGGAGGTCAGCCCCAGCATTTT. Translated: CASSLGPGGGQPQHF.

This clonotype has a count of ten or more. The V call is TRBV4-3, the J call TRBJ2-3, with 9 bases that match TRBD1. CDR1 is LGHNA, CDR2 YSLEER, per germline. The V segment lost 0 bases and the J segment 4 bases; nucleotides outside the gene matches: 5. This CDR3 has 16 residues. The CDR3 protein is CASSQDSGQGSDTQYF. CDR3 DNA: TGCGCCAGCAGCCAAGATTCGGGACAGGGATCAGATACGCAGTATTTT.

As for this clonotype: A read error may produce the germline difference seen at one junction end. The chain carries TRBV4-3 and TRBJ1-1; possible D gene TRBD1, 5 bases. The CDR3 spans 15 residues. Germline V gene data show CDR1 as LGHNA and CDR2 as YSLEER. DNA of the CDR3: TGCGCCAGCAGCCAAGATGGACCCACGGGGACTGAAGCCTTCTTT. This encodes CASSQDGPTGTEAFF.

The J gene is TRBJ2-5, the V gene TRBV28; D is perhaps TRBD2 (6 bases). CDR3 length: 14 residues. The V gene's germline CDR1 is MDHEN and CDR2 SYDVKM. V was clipped by 4 bases and J by 4 bases, with 13 bases between them. The CDR3 reads CASSSNREPETQYF. The DNA for the CDR3 is TGTGCCAGCAGTTCGAACCGGGAGCCAGAGACCCAGTACTTC. The full variable domain, its missing parts supplied by reference TRBV28 and TRBJ2-5, is DVKVTQSSRYLVKRTGEKVFLECVQDMDHENMFWYRQDPGLGLRLIYFSYDVKMKEKGDIPEGYSVSREKKERFSLILESASTNQTSMYLCASSSNREPETQYFGPGTRLLVL.

This clonotype was observed at least ten times. The chain couples TRBV12-3 or TRBV12-4 to TRBJ2-2; TRBD2 matches at 8 bases. V lost 1 base to trimming and J lost 2 bases; unmatched junction nucleotides: 3. This CDR3 is 16 amino acids long. The DNA for the CDR3 is TGTGCCAGCAGTTTAGAGCGGGGGCCAAACACCGGGGAGCTGTTTTTT. It translates to CASSLERGPNTGELFF.

J is TRBJ2-5 and V is TRBV6-1; maybe TRBD2 (6 bases). V gave up 6 bases and J gave up 6 bases, with 17 bases separating them. The CDR3 length is 14 residues. The V gene's germline CDR1 is MNHNS and CDR2 SASEGT. CDR3 in DNA: TGTGCCAGCAGCACCGGAGGGGTGCCCCAGACCCAGTACTTC. Protein product: CASSTGGVPQTQYF.

J is TRBJ1-1 and V is TRBV5-1; D may be TRBD1 (6 bases). Germline CDR1 and CDR2: SGHRS and YFSETQ. V was trimmed by 0 bases and J by 5 bases, leaving 14 bases between them. The CDR3 runs to 15 residues. Written as DNA, the CDR3 is TGCGCCAGCAGCTTGGTGCAGGGGATGGAGACTGAAGCTTTCTTT. This sequence encodes CASSLVQGMETEAFF. Combining the CDR3 with reference TRBV5-1 and TRBJ1-1 gives the whole variable domain KAGVTQTPRYLIKTRGQQVTLSCSPISGHRSVSWYQQTPGQGLQFLFEYFSETQRNKGNFPGRFSGRQFSNSRSEMNVSTLELGDSALYLCASSLVQGMETEAFFGQGTRLTVV.

This clonotype has more than one count but fewer than ten. The rearrangement uses TRBV20-1 and TRBJ2-5; possibly TRBD2 for D (5 bases). Looked up from germline, CDR1 is DFQATT and CDR2 is SNEGSKA (reference sequence). The V and J ends lost 2 bases and 5 bases respectively, with 15 bases between them. The CDR3 length is 14 residues. In nucleotides, the CDR3 is TGCAGTGCTAGATGGGGTTCAGGCGGGGAGACCCAGTACTTC. It translates to CSARWGSGGETQYF.

This clonotype has just a few counts. This sequence joins TRBV5-1 and TRBJ2-7, with D maybe TRBD1 (5 bases). The CDR3 consists of 14 residues. The V gene lost 4 bases and the J gene lost 3 bases, with 14 bases spanning the gap. CDR1 SGHRS and CDR2 YFSETQ come from the germline V gene. CDR3 coding DNA: TGCGCCAGCAGCCAGGGCCCCCGCGACTACGAGCAGTACTTC. It encodes CASSQGPRDYEQYF.

V gene TRBV6-5 combines with J gene TRBJ1-2; D not certain. Germline V CDR1 and CDR2: MNHEY, SVGAGI. The V and J ends lost 2 bases and 3 bases respectively, with 13 bases between them. This CDR3 spans 15 amino acids. The CDR3 reads CASSYERVGYYGYTF. As DNA, the CDR3 is TGTGCCAGCAGTTACGAGCGGGTGGGCTACTATGGCTACACCTTC.

Regarding this clonotype: Germline and junction disagree at one end, which may indicate a read error. The gene calls are TRBV6-2 or TRBV6-3 and TRBJ2-7; perhaps TRBD2 as D (7 bases). Germline CDR1 is MNHEY and CDR2 is SVGEGT. The CDR3 consists of 11 residues. Written as DNA, the CDR3 is TGTGCCAGCAGTTCGGGTCGGGGGGCCCTCTTC. This encodes CASSSGRGALF.

The chain links TRBV5-5 to TRBJ2-7; TRBD2 might be the D (6 bases). The germline V gene encodes CDR1 SGHKS and CDR2 YYEKEE (reference sequence). The CDR3 is 13 residues long. The V end was cut by 0 bases, the J end by 6 bases, with 10 bases between. CDR3 region: CASSLVGTSEQYF. DNA for the CDR3: TGTGCCAGCAGCTTGGTTGGGACTTCCGAGCAGTACTTC.

This clonotype was detected only a few times. The chain links TRBV12-3 or TRBV12-4 to TRBJ2-7, with 12 bases identical to TRBD2. This CDR3 comprises 16 residues. The junction had 13 bases not matched to a gene; V was cut back by 6 bases and J by 7 bases. The CDR3 is CASRPPASSGREEQYF. CDR3 DNA sequence: TGTGCCAGCAGACCTCCCGCGTCTAGCGGGAGGGAGGAGCAGTACTTC.